Each of the 30 T cell receptor beta chains below was sequenced from the same sample in a study of response to subunit inactivated influenza vaccine (dated by TCRdb to 2017 to 2018). The library was produced with RT-PCR. Sequencing instrument: Illumina HiSeq 2500. Using fastp trimming at Q25 and MiXCR clonotype assembly, TCRdb reanalyzed the public sequencing data and kept in-frame beta chains. Each record represents a unique CDR3 protein, reported with the most common genes and DNA among its rows. Counted in this sample were 650,000 to 850,000 distinct CDR3 sequences; roughly 13% of them appeared once. Of the sample, roughly 6.4% is held by the ten largest clones. Sequencing was performed on PBMCs from blood, taken 14 days before vaccination. The receptor source for this set is a middle-aged man who received an inactivated influenza vaccine. Donor details come from another sample of the same person, matched by shared clones.

In its sample, this clonotype was seen a few times. The rearrangement joins TRBV28 to TRBJ2-1; TRBD2 is a possible D gene (6 bases). The CDR3 has 14 amino acids. The V gene's germline CDR1 is MDHEN and CDR2 SYDVKM. V lost 7 bases and J lost 3, with 13 bases in between. DNA for the CDR3: TGTGCCAGCATAACCGGGACTCACTACAATGAGCAGTTCTTC. Amino acid sequence: CASITGTHYNEQFF.

The sample holds a few counts of this clonotype. CDR3 amino acids: CASSLSWRGEKYEQYF. CDR3 DNA sequence: TGTGCCAGCAGCTTATCGTGGCGGGGGGAGAAATACGAGCAGTACTTC. V gene TRBV11-2 combines with J gene TRBJ2-7, with 8 bases fitting TRBD2. V gave up 2 bases and J gave up 4 bases; unmatched junction bases: 10. Germline CDR1 and CDR2: SGHAT and FQNNGV. This CDR3 region has 16 residues.

This clonotype was detected ten times or more. V is TRBV20-1 and J is TRBJ1-1, with D perhaps TRBD1 (6 bases). CDR1 and CDR2 (germline): DFQATT, SNEGSKA (reference sequence). This CDR3 is 16 amino acids long. Trimming removed 3 bases from V and 5 bases from J, with 22 bases in between. The CDR3 spells CSASGGTRGAGTEAFF. The CDR3, as DNA: TGCAGTGCTAGTGGGGGGACAAGGGGCGCGGGAACTGAAGCTTTCTTT.

This clonotype was seen many times. The chain uses TRBV28 and TRBJ2-2; 11 bases fit TRBD2. Per the germline V gene, CDR1 is MDHEN and CDR2 is SYDVKM. J gave up 2 bases and V 6 bases, and 5 bases lay outside the gene matches. This CDR3 region has 16 residues. CDR3 loop: CASRLLAGENTGELFF. CDR3 bases: TGTGCCAGCAGACTACTAGCGGGAGAAAACACCGGGGAGCTGTTTTTT.

The V and J genes are TRBV5-1 and TRBJ2-5; 13 bases match TRBD2. The CDR3 sequence is 16 residues long. The V gene end was trimmed by 6 bases and the J gene end by 5 bases; junction bases not matched to a gene: 10. Germline CDR1 and CDR2: SGHRS and YFSETQ. This CDR3 reads CASTTQGLAGVETQYF. CDR3 nucleotide sequence: TGCGCCAGCACGACCCAAGGACTAGCGGGGGTGGAGACCCAGTACTTC.

The V gene is TRBV6-2 or TRBV6-3, the J gene TRBJ2-1; TRBD1 matches at 8 bases. The CDR3 consists of 13 residues. CDR1 and CDR2 (germline): MNHEY, SVGEGT. V was clipped by 2 bases and J by 9 bases; unmatched bases: 3. CDR3 in amino acids: CASSYQGAGEQFF. CDR3 coding DNA: TGTGCCAGCAGTTACCAGGGGGCCGGTGAGCAGTTCTTC.

This clonotype was found a few times. The chain links TRBV6-5 to TRBJ2-2, with TRBD2 as a possible D gene (6 bases). The CDR3 loop spans 18 amino acids. V shed 1 base and J shed 7 bases, with 22 bases lying between them. Germline CDR1 MNHEY, CDR2 SVGAGI. The CDR3: CASSYFRGRRGTGGELFF. Written as DNA, the CDR3 is TGTGCCAGCAGTTACTTTCGCGGACGACGGGGGACGGGCGGGGAGCTGTTTTTT.

This clonotype was seen more than once but under ten times. The chain uses TRBV5-1 and TRBJ2-5; D is possibly TRBD1 (6 bases). Trimming left V 2 bases short and J 3 bases short, with 14 bases between. This CDR3 has 15 amino acids. Germline CDR1 is SGHRS and CDR2 is YFSETQ. The CDR3 region is CASSFTGTSEETQYF. CDR3 coding DNA: TGCGCCAGCAGCTTCACCGGGACATCGGAAGAGACCCAGTACTTC.

This clonotype was recorded a few times. The chain uses TRBV12-3 or TRBV12-4 and TRBJ2-1, with D tentatively TRBD1 (5 bases). V was cut by 5 bases and J by 6 bases, with 17 bases left in between. The CDR3 covers 15 residues. CDR3 nucleotide sequence: TGTGCCAGCAGTAGAGGCCTCAGGGTTCCCAATGAGCAGTTCTTC. The encoded protein is CASSRGLRVPNEQFF.

This chain joins TRBV9 and TRBJ1-4; D is perhaps TRBD1 (5 bases). The V end lost 7 bases, the J end lost 5 bases, and 15 bases lay between the germline ends. Germline V gene data show CDR1 as SGDLS and CDR2 as YYNGEE. The CDR3 sequence is 14 residues long. The CDR3, as DNA: TGTGCCAGCTCGCGCCTGGGGGGAAATGAAAAACTGTTTTTT. Its protein is CASSRLGGNEKLFF.

The chain uses TRBV7-9 and TRBJ2-7; weak D call: TRBD1 (5 bases). This CDR3 is 14 amino acids long. CDR1 is SEHNR and CDR2 is FQNEAQ in the germline V gene (reference sequence). The V end lost 2 bases, the J end lost 2 bases, and 10 bases lay between the germline ends. For the CDR3, the DNA is TGTGCCAGCAGCTTATTACAGGTGACCTACGAGCAGTACTTC. It encodes CASSLLQVTYEQYF.

The chain uses TRBV27 and TRBJ2-7, with 11 nucleotides matching TRBD2. V dropped 6 bases and J dropped 0; count of bases not matched to a gene: 13. CDR1 is MNHEY, CDR2 SMNVEV, per germline (reference sequence). CDR3 length: 18 amino acids. This CDR3 reads CASSPSPSGGRSSYEQYF. The CDR3 bases are TGTGCCAGCAGCCCTTCCCCTAGCGGGGGGCGTAGCTCCTACGAGCAGTACTTC.

V usage is TRBV6-2 or TRBV6-3 and J usage is TRBJ2-1; perhaps TRBD2 as D (6 bases). V lost 7 bases and J 9 bases, leaving 22 bases between the germline ends. CDR1 and CDR2 from the germline V gene are MNHEY and SVGEGT. The CDR3 loop spans 15 amino acids. The CDR3 nucleotides read TGTGCCAGCACTCATATAACTAGCTCGGGCACTGAGCAGTTCTTC. Translation gives CASTHITSSGTEQFF.

This clonotype was counted a few times. The chain uses TRBV7-2 and TRBJ2-1; TRBD2 agrees at 10 bases. Germline V CDR1 and CDR2: SGHTA, FQGNSA. The CDR3 loop spans 14 amino acids. The V gene end was trimmed by 2 bases and the J gene end by 10 bases; junction bases not matched to a gene: 5. The CDR3: CASSLSGGGWEQFF. CDR3 DNA sequence: TGTGCCAGCAGCTTAAGCGGGGGGGGATGGGAGCAGTTCTTC.

The chain recombines TRBV10-3 with TRBJ2-3, with D maybe TRBD1 (5 bases). Germline CDR1 and CDR2: ENHRY and SYGVKD. V was clipped by 6 bases and J by 2 bases, with 9 bases between them. The CDR3 is 13 residues long. CDR3 bases: TGTGCCATCAGCCTGGGGCACACAGATACGCAGTATTTT. Translated: CAISLGHTDTQYF.

This sequence joins TRBV5-6 and TRBJ2-1; 13 bases are a match to TRBD2. CDR3 length: 16 residues. In germline, CDR1 is SGHDT, CDR2 YYEEEE. The V segment lost 3 bases and the J segment 9 bases; nucleotides outside the gene matches: 9. The CDR3 sequence is CASSSSFGLAGVEQFF. CDR3 coding DNA: TGTGCCAGCAGCTCATCTTTTGGACTAGCGGGGGTTGAGCAGTTCTTC.

This chain connects TRBV29-1 to TRBJ2-3; perhaps TRBD1 as D (6 bases). This CDR3 contains 12 residues. From germline, CDR1 is SQVTM and CDR2 ANQGSEA. Trimming left V 0 bases short and J 14 bases short, with 15 bases between. In nucleotides, the CDR3 is TGCAGCGTTGAAGAGGGGGCGGCAGTCCGGTATTTT. Protein sequence: CSVEEGAAVRYF.

This clonotype has more than one count but fewer than ten. The rearrangement uses TRBV11-2 and TRBJ2-5, with TRBD2 matching 14 bases. Germline loops: CDR1 SGHAT, CDR2 FQNNGV. V lost 5 bases to trimming and J lost 7 bases; unmatched junction nucleotides: 6. The CDR3 has 15 amino acids. CDR3 loop: CASSTTSGGAGTQYF. The DNA of the CDR3 is TGTGCCAGCAGCACGACTAGCGGGGGGGCGGGGACCCAGTACTTC.

This clonotype was counted between two and nine times. The rearrangement joins TRBV5-4 to TRBJ1-4; tentatively, D is TRBD1 (5 bases). Germline V lookup: CDR1 SGHNT, CDR2 YYREEE (reference sequence). The germline V and J ends were trimmed by 4 bases and 10 bases, with 26 bases remaining between them. This CDR3 is 17 amino acids long. CDR3 bases: TGTGCCAGCAGCCAGAGAAGTGGGACCGGGCGATTGGGAAAACTGTTTTTT. It translates to CASSQRSGTGRLGKLFF. Looking up the rest from reference TRBV5-4 and TRBJ1-4 gives the full variable domain: ETGVTQSPTHLIKTRGQQVTLRCSSQSGHNTVSWYQQALGQGPQFIFQYYREEENGRGNFPPRFSGLQFPNYSSELNVNALELDDSALYLCASSQRSGTGRLGKLFFGSGTQLSVL.

The chain recombines TRBV24-1 with TRBJ2-3; perhaps TRBD2 as D (6 bases). The CDR3 runs to 15 residues. V gave up 3 bases and J gave up 2 bases, with 11 bases separating them. Germline CDR1 and CDR2: KGHDR and SFDVKD. CDR3 region: CATSDIGRDTDTQYF. In nucleotides, the CDR3 is TGTGCCACCAGTGATATTGGGCGGGACACAGATACGCAGTATTTT.

This clonotype has at least ten counts. The V call is TRBV20-1, the J call TRBJ2-7; maybe TRBD2 (6 bases). Germline lookup yields CDR1 DFQATT and CDR2 SNEGSKA (reference sequence). This CDR3 region has 16 residues. Deletions cut 5 bases from V and 2 bases from J, with 22 bases between. The CDR3 DNA follows: TGCAGTGCTCGGGATACCTCGGGACTGAACACCTACGAGCAGTACTTC. Residues: CSARDTSGLNTYEQYF.

V is TRBV28 and J is TRBJ1-1, with no clear D. CDR3 length equals 14 residues. The V gene lost 6 bases and the J gene lost 1 base, with 12 bases spanning the gap. Germline V gene sequence: CDR1 MDHEN, CDR2 SYDVKM. The DNA of the CDR3 is TGTGCCAGCAGGGGTCGAAAGGCGAACACTGAAGCTTTCTTT. It is translated as CASRGRKANTEAFF.

The V call is TRBV10-3, the J call TRBJ2-7; D is possibly TRBD2 (6 bases). Germline V gene data show CDR1 as ENHRY and CDR2 as SYGVKD. The CDR3 has 13 amino acids. V lost 6 bases, J lost 3 bases, and 12 bases lay in between. Here the CDR3 reads CAISRLEYYEQYF. CDR3 sequence (DNA): TGTGCCATCAGCCGACTAGAATACTACGAGCAGTACTTC.

A few counts support this clonotype. The chain recombines TRBV24-1 with TRBJ1-5, with D uncertain. This CDR3 contains 13 residues. Germline V gene data show CDR1 as KGHDR and CDR2 as SFDVKD. The V gene lost 5 bases and the J gene lost 4 bases, with 8 bases spanning the gap. CDR3 DNA sequence: TGTGCCACCAGTGGTTCGGGAAATCAGCCCCAGCATTTT. This translates into CATSGSGNQPQHF.

The rearrangement joins TRBV4-3 to TRBJ2-3; 10 nucleotides line up with TRBD2. With 1 base clipped from V and 3 bases from J, the junction kept 4 bases outside the gene matches. The germline gives CDR1 LGHNA, CDR2 YSLEER. This CDR3 is 16 amino acids long. The CDR3 reads CASSQAPSGRTDTQYF. In DNA, the CDR3 is TGCGCCAGCAGCCAAGCCCCTAGCGGGAGAACAGATACGCAGTATTTT.

This clonotype was seen a handful of times. The rearrangement uses TRBV10-3 and TRBJ2-2, with D tentatively TRBD2 (5 bases). Trimming stripped 2 bases from V and 4 bases from J, with 5 bases between. The length of the CDR3 is 13 residues. CDR1 is ENHRY, CDR2 SYGVKD, per germline. The CDR3 reads CAISEGGTGELFF. As DNA, the CDR3 is TGTGCCATCAGTGAGGGAGGCACCGGGGAGCTGTTTTTT.

A few counts support this clonotype. The chain links TRBV7-9 to TRBJ2-1; TRBD2 agrees at 13 bases. V lost 11 bases to trimming and J lost 7 bases; unmatched junction nucleotides: 8. Germline assignment: CDR1 SEHNR and CDR2 FQNEAQ (reference sequence). The length of the CDR3 is 14 residues. This CDR3 reads CAGAGTSGENEQFF. The CDR3 DNA reads as TGTGCCGGGGCCGGGACTAGCGGGGAGAATGAGCAGTTCTTC.

This clonotype appeared a few times. J is TRBJ1-1 and V is TRBV7-3, with a weak D call TRBD1 (5 bases). This CDR3 has 15 residues. Germline lookup yields CDR1 SGHTA and CDR2 FQGTGA. V was shortened by 1 base and J by 0 bases, with 9 bases between the two germline ends. The CDR3 DNA sequence: TGTGCCAGCAGCTTAATGGGGGTCATGAACACTGAAGCTTTCTTT. Amino acid sequence: CASSLMGVMNTEAFF.

A few counts support this clonotype. The chain joins TRBV9 to TRBJ1-1; D possibly corresponds to TRBD1 (5 bases). Germline-derived CDR1 and CDR2 are SGDLS and YYNGEE. The length of the CDR3 is 16 residues. V gave up 1 base and J gave up 4 bases, with 17 bases separating them. CDR3 sequence (DNA): TGTGCCAGCAGCGTAATTGGGGGGAGAGGAATCACTGAAGCTTTCTTT. Residues: CASSVIGGRGITEAFF.

This clonotype came up many times. V usage is TRBV5-1 and J usage is TRBJ2-2; 7 bases fit TRBD2. J lost 0 bases, V lost 3 bases, and 5 bases had no gene match. Germline assignment: CDR1 SGHRS and CDR2 YFSETQ. The CDR3 runs 16 residues. The CDR3 DNA reads TGCGCCAGCAGCTCCGGGACTACAGCGAACACCGGGGAGCTGTTTTTT. It translates to CASSSGTTANTGELFF.